The present T cell receptor beta chain was sequenced within a study of CD8+ T cells in alopecia areata. For the study at large: The protocol delivered tofacitinib for 6 to 18 months, then withdrew it for 6 months.

Findings of the study overall: Normal-skin resident alphabeta T cells also appear among scalp sample sequences. Baseline CD8+ expansion's link to response remains uncertain, as there was one nonresponder.

Once RNA had been extracted, it was reverse transcribed into cDNA to act as the sequencing template. Sequencing used immunoSEQ multiplex PCR; TCRdb keeps in-frame clones, though not all of them. Of some 110,000 clones listed, roughly 50% were seen once; the top ten hold 10% to 15%. On this clone itself: Its antigen is still unknown.

Treatment noted: oral pan-JAK inhibitor, 5-10 mg twice daily. Source: CD8+ T cells sorted from blood, taken at week 24, from a patient treated with tofacitinib. The TCR was taken from a human donor with alopecia areata.

CDR3 nucleotides: TGTGCCAGTACGAGTCGTTTGGGTGGCGTTCAGCCCCAGCATTTT. Protein: CASTSRLGGVQPQHF. The J gene is TRBJ1-5, the V gene TRBV19; unclear D gene. Trimming removed 7 bases from V and 6 bases from J, with 19 bases in between. The CDR3 loop spans 15 amino acids. Germline V gene sequence: CDR1 LNHDA, CDR2 SQIVND (reference sequence).